This entry lists 19 T cell receptor beta chains sequenced from one sample in a study of early T cells in non-severe SARS-CoV-2 infection (dated by TCRdb to about 2021). The library was built by means of 5' RACE. Sequenced using a NextSeq 500. TCRdb's own reprocessing of the public reads used fastp at Q25 and MiXCR and kept productive beta chains. Each entry merges the rows of one CDR3 protein and shows their most common DNA and genes. A total of some 64,000 distinct CDR3 sequences appear in this sample, approximately 10% of them only once. Approximately 1.7% of the sample is held by the ten biggest clonotypes. Sequenced material: whole blood. These TCRs come from an adult who was a healthcare worker with PCR-confirmed SARS-CoV-2 infection or an uninfected control (not recorded which).

This clonotype was seen ten or more times. In nucleotides, the CDR3 is TGTGCCAGCAGGCGCCGGGACTCCTTCTCTGGGGCCAACGTCCTGACTTTC. Residues: CASRRRDSFSGANVLTF. The chain employs TRBV6-5 and TRBJ2-6, with D maybe TRBD2 (6 bases). With 6 bases removed from V and 0 bases from J, the gap between germline ends came to 15 bases. CDR3 size: 17 residues. The V gene's germline CDR1 is MNHEY and CDR2 SVGAGI.

This clonotype was detected many times. The chain employs TRBV28 and TRBJ2-7, with D hard to call. Germline V CDR1 and CDR2: MDHEN, SYDVKM. The CDR3 consists of 14 residues. V was trimmed by 7 bases and J by 3 bases, leaving 16 bases between them. The CDR3 is CASNGGGPYYEQYF. The CDR3 region has the DNA TGTGCCAGCAATGGTGGCGGACCTTACTACGAGCAGTACTTC.

Notes on this clonotype: At one boundary the junction diverges from the germline segment, which might be a read error. The chain is built from TRBV7-2 and TRBJ2-3; D not resolved. CDR3 length: 11 residues. From germline, CDR1 is SGHTA and CDR2 FQGNSA. The CDR3 sequence: CASSFDIGPVF. As DNA, the CDR3 is TGTGCCAGCAGCTTCGACATAGGACCCGTTTTT.

This clonotype was found many times. The V and J genes are TRBV12-3 or TRBV12-4 and TRBJ2-7; TRBD1 aligns across 8 bases. The ends lost 10 bases at V and 3 bases at J; junction bases unmatched: 5. This CDR3 has 12 amino acids. CDR3 in amino acids: CATAGGSYEQYF. The CDR3, as DNA: TGTGCCACCGCAGGGGGCAGCTACGAGCAGTACTTC.

This clonotype was picked up many times. The rearrangement links TRBV12-3 or TRBV12-4 to TRBJ2-7, with a tentative D call TRBD1 (7 bases). Deletions cut 4 bases from V and 4 bases from J, with 14 bases between. This CDR3 region has 14 residues. Written as DNA, the CDR3 is TGTGCCAGCAGTTGGGGGGACAGCGCGTACGAGCAGTACTTC. Residues: CASSWGDSAYEQYF.

A few counts support this clonotype. The chain uses TRBV29-1 and TRBJ1-3; TRBD1 is a possible D gene (6 bases). The V gene's germline CDR1 is SQVTM and CDR2 ANQGSEA. Trimming left V 6 bases short and J 0 bases short, with 9 bases between. The CDR3 is made up of 13 amino acids. The CDR3 region has the DNA TGCAGCGTACGGGGGCACTCTGGAAACACCATATATTTT. This encodes CSVRGHSGNTIYF. Using reference TRBV29-1 and TRBJ1-3 for the parts outside the CDR3, the full variable domain is SAVISQKPSRDICQRGTSLTIQCQVDSQVTMMFWYRQQPGQSLTLIATANQGSEATYESGFVIDKFPISRPNLTFSTLTVSNMSPEDSSIYLCSVRGHSGNTIYFGEGSWLTVV.

This clonotype was seen at least ten times. The chain uses TRBV11-2 and TRBJ2-7; 9 nucleotides agree with TRBD2. V lost 4 bases and J lost 2; bases outside the gene matches: 6. The CDR3 is 15 residues long. Germline V gene lookup returns CDR1 SGHAT and CDR2 FQNNGV. Here the CDR3 reads CASSSDSGGTYEQYF. CDR3 bases: TGTGCCAGCAGCTCGGATAGCGGGGGAACCTACGAGCAGTACTTC.

This clonotype was seen more than once but under ten times. V usage is TRBV27 and J usage is TRBJ1-6, with D tentatively TRBD1 (5 bases). Trimming removed 7 bases from V and 8 bases from J, with 18 bases in between. CDR1 and CDR2 (germline): MNHEY, SMNVEV (reference sequence). This CDR3 has 15 amino acids. CDR3 region: CASNLRGPWDSPLHF. The CDR3 region has the DNA TGTGCCAGCAACCTAAGGGGCCCTTGGGATTCACCCCTCCACTTT.

This clonotype has just a few counts. V usage is TRBV29-1 and J usage is TRBJ2-1; D not certain. The V gene's germline CDR1 is SQVTM and CDR2 ANQGSEA. This CDR3 has 10 residues. V was pared by 3 bases and J by 7 bases, with 4 bases between. The CDR3 loop is CSVDMNEQFF. CDR3 nucleotide sequence: TGCAGCGTTGACATGAATGAGCAGTTCTTC.

The CDR3 DNA reads TGTGCCATCAGCGCAGCGGGGGCAGAGACCCAGTACTTC. It specifies CAISAAGAETQYF. The rearrangement links TRBV10-3 to TRBJ2-5, with TRBD2 matching over 8 bases. Germline loops: CDR1 ENHRY, CDR2 SYGVKD. Trimming removed 6 bases from V and 4 bases from J; junction bases left unmatched: 4. This CDR3 is built from 13 residues.

The sample holds many counts of this clonotype. Written as DNA, the CDR3 is TGCAGTGCCCCCGACAGGGCCAAAAGGGACTATGGCTACACCTTC. Protein product: CSAPDRAKRDYGYTF. The chain uses TRBV20-1 and TRBJ1-2, with 7 bases aligning to TRBD1. The J segment lost 3 bases and the V segment lost 6 bases, leaving 13 bases of the junction unmatched. Germline V gene sequence: CDR1 DFQATT, CDR2 SNEGSKA (reference sequence). This CDR3 has 15 amino acids.

This clonotype was observed at least ten times. The chain joins TRBV13 to TRBJ1-1; D ambiguous. V shed 2 bases and J shed 4 bases, with 11 bases lying between them. The germline CDR1 and CDR2 sequences are PRHDT and FYEKMQ (reference sequence). This CDR3 region has 14 residues. The CDR3 region is CASSLTPFPTEAFF. In nucleotides, the CDR3 is TGTGCCAGCAGCTTAACGCCCTTCCCCACTGAAGCTTTCTTT. Variable domain in full (rest from reference TRBV13 and TRBJ1-1): AAGVIQSPRHLIKEKRETATLKCYPIPRHDTVYWYQQGPGQDPQFLISFYEKMQSDKGSIPDRFSAQQFSDYHSELNMSSLELGDSALYFCASSLTPFPTEAFFGQGTRLTVV.

This clonotype was counted between two and nine times. The rearrangement uses TRBV12-3 or TRBV12-4 and TRBJ2-1, with 15 nucleotides matching TRBD2. Trimming removed 5 bases from V and 8 bases from J; junction bases left unmatched: 7. The CDR3 spans 16 residues. CDR3 sequence (DNA): TGTGCCAGCAGTCCCAGCGGACTAGCGGGGGGGCATGAGCAGTTCTTC. Translating gives CASSPSGLAGGHEQFF.

This clonotype has more than one count but fewer than ten. The chain combines TRBV5-1 with TRBJ1-1; D is unclear. The CDR3 consists of 13 residues. Per the germline V gene, CDR1 is SGHRS and CDR2 is YFSETQ. Deletions cut 4 bases from V and 5 bases from J, with 12 bases between. The DNA of the CDR3 is TGCGCCAGCAGCAACGGCGCGGGGACTGAAGCTTTCTTT. Protein product: CASSNGAGTEAFF. Complete variable domain (other parts from reference TRBV5-1 and TRBJ1-1): KAGVTQTPRYLIKTRGQQVTLSCSPISGHRSVSWYQQTPGQGLQFLFEYFSETQRNKGNFPGRFSGRQFSNSRSEMNVSTLELGDSALYLCASSNGAGTEAFFGQGTRLTVV.

This clonotype occurred many times. V is TRBV12-3 or TRBV12-4 and J is TRBJ1-4, with 9 bases identical to TRBD1. With V trimmed by 6 bases and J by 8 bases, 4 bases remained unmatched. CDR3 size: 13 residues. The DNA of the CDR3 is TGTGCCAGCAGGCCCGGGACAGGGGAAAAACTGTTTTTT. This encodes CASRPGTGEKLFF.

The genes are TRBV7-6 and TRBJ2-5; 8 bases match TRBD2. Losses at the gene ends were 5 bases for V and 4 bases for J; bases not matched to a gene: 6. Germline CDR1 and CDR2: SGHVS and FNYEAQ. The CDR3 extends over 14 amino acids. CDR3 sequence (DNA): TGTGCCAGCAGCCCACCGGGACTAGTAGAGACCCAGTACTTC. It translates to CASSPPGLVETQYF.

V gene TRBV12-3 or TRBV12-4 combines with J gene TRBJ1-4, with no clear D. V lost 6 bases to trimming and J lost 7 bases, with 9 bases between them. The CDR3 has 12 amino acids. CDR3 in DNA: TGTGCCAGCAGCCGTAACCTTGAAAAACTGTTTTTT. The encoded protein is CASSRNLEKLFF.

This clonotype was observed many times. The chain uses TRBV4-3 and TRBJ2-7, with no clear D. This CDR3 spans 15 amino acids. Germline CDR1 LGHNA, CDR2 YSLEER. Trimming left V 0 bases short and J 6 bases short, with 15 bases between. This CDR3 is CASSQDRTLLGEQYF. The CDR3 coding sequence is TGCGCCAGCAGCCAAGATCGGACCCTATTGGGCGAGCAGTACTTC.

In this sample, this clonotype turned up many times. The V call is TRBV5-1, the J call TRBJ2-2, with D uncertain. The CDR3 runs 14 residues. Germline V gene sequence: CDR1 SGHRS, CDR2 YFSETQ. Between the trimmed V and J ends, which lost 0 bases and 6 bases, there was a span of 9 bases. The CDR3 DNA is TGCGCCAGCAGCTTGGAAACCAGCGCCGGGGAGCTGTTTTTT. Translation: CASSLETSAGELFF.